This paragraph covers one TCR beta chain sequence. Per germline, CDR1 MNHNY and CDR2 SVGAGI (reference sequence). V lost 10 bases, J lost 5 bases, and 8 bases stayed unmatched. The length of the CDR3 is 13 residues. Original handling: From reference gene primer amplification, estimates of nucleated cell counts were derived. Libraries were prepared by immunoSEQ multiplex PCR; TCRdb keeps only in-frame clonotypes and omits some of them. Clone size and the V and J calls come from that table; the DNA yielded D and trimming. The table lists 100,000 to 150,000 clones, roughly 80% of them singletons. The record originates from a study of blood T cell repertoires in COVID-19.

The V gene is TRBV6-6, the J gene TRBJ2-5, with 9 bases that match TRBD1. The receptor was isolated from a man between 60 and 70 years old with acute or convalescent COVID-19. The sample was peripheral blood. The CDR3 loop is CATATGGEETQYF. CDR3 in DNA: TGTGCCACCGCGACAGGGGGGGAGGAGACCCAGTACTTC.